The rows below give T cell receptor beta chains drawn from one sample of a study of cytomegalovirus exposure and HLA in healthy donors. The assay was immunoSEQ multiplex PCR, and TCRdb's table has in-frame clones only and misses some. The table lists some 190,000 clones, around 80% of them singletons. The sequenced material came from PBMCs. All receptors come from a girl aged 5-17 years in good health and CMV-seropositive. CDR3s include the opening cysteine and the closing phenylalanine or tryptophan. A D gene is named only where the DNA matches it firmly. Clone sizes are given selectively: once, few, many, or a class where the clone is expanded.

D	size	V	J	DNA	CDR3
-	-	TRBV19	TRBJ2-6	TGTGCCAGTAGTAATGGCACCCCGAGGGTTGGGGCCAACGTCCTGACTTTC	CASSNGTPRVGANVLTF
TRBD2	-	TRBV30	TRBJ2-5	TGTGCCGCCCGACTAGCGGGAGGGCGGGAGACCCAGTACTTC	CAARLAGGRETQYF
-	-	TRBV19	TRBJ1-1	TGTGCCAGTAGTATTGGGTGGAGGGGCGCGAACACTGAAGCTTTCTTT	CASSIGWRGANTEAFF
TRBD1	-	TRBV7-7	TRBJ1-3	TGTGCCAGCAGCTTAGGTCAGGGGGACTCTGGAAACACCATATATTTT	CASSLGQGDSGNTIYF
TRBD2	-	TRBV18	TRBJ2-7	TGTGCCAGCTCACCACCGAGCGGGAGTTGGTACGAGCAGTACTTC	CASSPPSGSWYEQYF
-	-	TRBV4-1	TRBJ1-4	TGCGCCAGCAGCCAAGATTGGGGCAGGGAACTGTTTTTT	CASSQDWGRELFF
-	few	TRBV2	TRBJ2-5	TGTGCCAGCGAGGTTGAGCGGGTCCAAGAGACCCAGTACTTC	CASEVERVQETQYF
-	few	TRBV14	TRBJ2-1	TGTGCCAGCAGCCAAGTCGGCGGAACCTCCTACAATGAGCAGTTCTTC	CASSQVGGTSYNEQFF
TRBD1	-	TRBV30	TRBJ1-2	TGTGCCTGCGACCAGGGGGCTTTGATTAACTATGGCTACACCTTC	CACDQGALINYGYTF
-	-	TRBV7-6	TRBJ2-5	TGTGCCAGCAGCCTCGGCGGGGTCCAAGAGACCCAGTACTTC	CASSLGGVQETQYF
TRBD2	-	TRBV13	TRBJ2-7	TGTGCCAGCAGCTTATATAGCGGGAGTATCCTCGAGCAGTACTTC	CASSLYSGSILEQYF
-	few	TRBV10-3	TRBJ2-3	TGTGCCATCGCGGCGCCTAGCACAGATACGCAGTATTTT	CAIAAPSTDTQYF
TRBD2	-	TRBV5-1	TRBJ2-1	TGCGCCAGCAGCTTGGGACTAGCGCGGGGGGAGCAGTTCTTC	CASSLGLARGEQFF
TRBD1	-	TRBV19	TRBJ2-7	TGTGCCAGTACCCCCGGGACAGGAGTCTACGAGCAGTACTTC	CASTPGTGVYEQYF